This TCR beta chain was documented in a study of blood T cell repertoires in COVID-19. In the study overall: The United States, Italy and Spain provided the acute and convalescent COVID-19 samples. From T cells, B-cell-depleted T cells, or PBMCs came the material, which was cDNA or gDNA.

Trimming took 4 bases from V and 8 from J, leaving 14 bases between them. Germline CDR1 and CDR2: SGHNT and YYREEE (reference sequence). The CDR3 is 13 residues long. In the study's own analysis: From reference gene primer amplification, estimates of nucleated cell counts were derived. The protocol was immunoSEQ multiplex PCR, while the TCRdb copy is restricted to in-frame clones and leaves out a portion. V, J and clone size were drawn from that table, and D and trimming were deduced from the DNA. The repertoire includes about 78,000 clones, around nine tenths of them detected once, and roughly 4.5% sits in the top ten. The count of this clone is one.

The chain uses TRBV5-4 and TRBJ2-3; a possible D gene is TRBD1 (7 bases). This TCR came from a man over 45 with active or convalescent COVID-19. Sequenced: peripheral blood. The DNA of the CDR3 is TGTGCCAGCAGCCCAGGGGGGTTGGGTACGCAGTATTTT. Protein: CASSPGGLGTQYF.